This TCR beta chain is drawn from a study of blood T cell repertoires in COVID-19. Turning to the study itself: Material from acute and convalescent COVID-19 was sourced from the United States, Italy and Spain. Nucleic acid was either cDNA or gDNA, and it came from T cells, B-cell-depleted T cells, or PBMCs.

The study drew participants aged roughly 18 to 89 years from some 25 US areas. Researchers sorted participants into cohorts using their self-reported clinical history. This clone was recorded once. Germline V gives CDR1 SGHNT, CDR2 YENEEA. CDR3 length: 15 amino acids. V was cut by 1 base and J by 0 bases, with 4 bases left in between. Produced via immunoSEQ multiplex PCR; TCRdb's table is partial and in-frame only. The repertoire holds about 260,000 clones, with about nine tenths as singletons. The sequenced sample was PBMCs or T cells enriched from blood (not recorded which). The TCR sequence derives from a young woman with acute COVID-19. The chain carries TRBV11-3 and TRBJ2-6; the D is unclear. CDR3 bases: TGTGCCAGCAGCTTAGTCCTCTCTGGGGCCAACGTCCTGACTTTC. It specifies CASSLVLSGANVLTF.